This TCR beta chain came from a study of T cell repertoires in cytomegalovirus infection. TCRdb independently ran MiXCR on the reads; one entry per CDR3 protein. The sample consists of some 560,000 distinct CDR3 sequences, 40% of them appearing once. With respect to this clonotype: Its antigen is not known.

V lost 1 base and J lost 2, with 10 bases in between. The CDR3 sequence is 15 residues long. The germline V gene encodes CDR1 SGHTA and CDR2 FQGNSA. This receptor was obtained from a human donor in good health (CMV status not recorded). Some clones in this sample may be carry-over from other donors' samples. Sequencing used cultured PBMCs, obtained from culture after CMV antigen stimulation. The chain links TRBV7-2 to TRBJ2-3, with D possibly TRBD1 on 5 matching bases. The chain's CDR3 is CASSLVAGNTDTQYF. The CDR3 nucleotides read TGTGCCAGCAGCTTAGTCGCAGGGAACACAGATACGCAGTATTTT.